This T cell receptor beta chain was recovered during a study of blood T cell repertoires in COVID-19. Background on the study: There were acute and convalescent COVID-19 samples, and they came from the United States, Italy and Spain. T cells, B-cell-depleted T cells, or PBMCs provided the cDNA or gDNA that served as material.

The germline V gene has CDR1 MNHEY and CDR2 SVGEGT. The length of the CDR3 is 17 residues. V shed 4 bases, J shed 4 bases, and the junction held 9 bases outside the gene matches. Original analysis: Counts of nucleated cells, estimated from reference gene primer amplification, were obtained. Some clones are missing from TCRdb's copy, which holds only in-frame ones; the method was immunoSEQ multiplex PCR. D and trimming come from the DNA, and the V and J calls and clone size come from that table. Of over 150,000 clones listed, more than 85% were seen once; the top ten hold 0.53%. The origin of this receptor is a man between 45 and 60 years old with acute or convalescent COVID-19. Sequencing input: peripheral blood. This rearrangement joins TRBV6-2 or TRBV6-3 to TRBJ1-5, with TRBD1 matching over 11 bases. CDR3 coding DNA: TGTGCCAGCAGTTCCACCCCCGGGACAGGGGGGAATCAGCCCCAGCATTTT. Translated: CASSSTPGTGGNQPQHF.